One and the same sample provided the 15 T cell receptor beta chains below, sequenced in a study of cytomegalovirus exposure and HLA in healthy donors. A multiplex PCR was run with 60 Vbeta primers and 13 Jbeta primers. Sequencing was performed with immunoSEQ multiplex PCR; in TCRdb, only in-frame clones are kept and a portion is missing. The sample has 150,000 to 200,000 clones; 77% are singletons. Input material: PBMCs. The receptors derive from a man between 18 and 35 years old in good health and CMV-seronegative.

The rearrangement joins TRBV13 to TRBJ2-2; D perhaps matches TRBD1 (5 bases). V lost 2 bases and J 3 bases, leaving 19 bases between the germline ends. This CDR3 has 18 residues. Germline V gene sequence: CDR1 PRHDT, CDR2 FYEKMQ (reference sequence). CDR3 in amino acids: CASSLLRVQDRDTGELFF. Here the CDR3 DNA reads TGTGCCAGCAGCTTACTCAGGGTTCAGGACCGGGACACCGGGGAGCTGTTTTTT.

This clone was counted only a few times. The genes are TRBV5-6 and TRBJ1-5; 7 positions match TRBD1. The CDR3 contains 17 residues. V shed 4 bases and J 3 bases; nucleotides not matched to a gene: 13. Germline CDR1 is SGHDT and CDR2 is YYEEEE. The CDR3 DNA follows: TGTGCCAGCAGCCCTTTTAGCGGGACAGAGCCCAATCAGCCCCAGCATTTT. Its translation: CASSPFSGTEPNQPQHF.

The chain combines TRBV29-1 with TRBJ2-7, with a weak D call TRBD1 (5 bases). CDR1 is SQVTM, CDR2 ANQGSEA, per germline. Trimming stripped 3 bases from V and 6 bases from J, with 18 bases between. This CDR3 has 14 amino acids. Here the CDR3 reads CSVEGAGLSGEQYF. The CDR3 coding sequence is TGCAGCGTTGAGGGTGCAGGGCTCTCGGGCGAGCAGTACTTC.

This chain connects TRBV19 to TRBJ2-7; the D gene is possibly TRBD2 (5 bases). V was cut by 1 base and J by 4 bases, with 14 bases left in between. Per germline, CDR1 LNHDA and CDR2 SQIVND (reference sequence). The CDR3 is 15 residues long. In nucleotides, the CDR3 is TGTGCCAGTAGTATAGCCCCTAACGCGGGTTACGAGCAGTACTTC. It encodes CASSIAPNAGYEQYF.

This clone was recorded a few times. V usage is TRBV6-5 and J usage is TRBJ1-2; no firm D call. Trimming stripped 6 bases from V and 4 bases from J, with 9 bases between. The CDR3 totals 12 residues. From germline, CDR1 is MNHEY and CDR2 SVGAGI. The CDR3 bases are TGTGCCAGCAGGGAGTCCGTCTATGGCTACACCTTC. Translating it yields CASRESVYGYTF.

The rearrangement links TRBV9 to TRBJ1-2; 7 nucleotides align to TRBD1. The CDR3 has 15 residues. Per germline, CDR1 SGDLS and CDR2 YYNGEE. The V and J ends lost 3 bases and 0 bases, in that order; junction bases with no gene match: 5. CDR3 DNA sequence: TGTGCCAGCAGCGCGGGGACAGCAGCTAACTATGGCTACACCTTC. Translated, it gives CASSAGTAANYGYTF.

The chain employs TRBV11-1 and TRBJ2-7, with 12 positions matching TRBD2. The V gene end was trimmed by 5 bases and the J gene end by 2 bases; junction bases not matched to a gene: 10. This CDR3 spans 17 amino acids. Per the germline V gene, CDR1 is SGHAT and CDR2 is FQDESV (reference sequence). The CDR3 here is CASSPPGLAGFTYEQYF. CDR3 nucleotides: TGTGCCAGCAGCCCCCCGGGACTAGCGGGTTTCACCTACGAGCAGTACTTC. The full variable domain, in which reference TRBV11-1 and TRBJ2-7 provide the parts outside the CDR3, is EAEVAQSPRYKITEKSQAVAFWCDPISGHATLYWYRQILGQGPELLVQFQDESVVDDSQLPKDRFSAERLKGVDSTLKIQPAELGDSAMYLCASSPPGLAGFTYEQYFGPGTRLTVT.

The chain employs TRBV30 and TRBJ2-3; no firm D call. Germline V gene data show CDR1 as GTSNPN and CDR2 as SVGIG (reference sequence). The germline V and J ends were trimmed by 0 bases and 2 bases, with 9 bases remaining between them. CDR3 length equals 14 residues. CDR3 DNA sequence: TGTGCCTGGAGTGTGGGTAGCAACACAGATACGCAGTATTTT. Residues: CAWSVGSNTDTQYF. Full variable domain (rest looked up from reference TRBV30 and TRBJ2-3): SQTIHQWPATLVQPVGSPLSLECTVEGTSNPNLYWYRQAAGRGLQLLFYSVGIGQISSEVPQNLSASRPQDRQFILSSKKLLLSDSGFYLCAWSVGSNTDTQYFGPGTRLTVL.

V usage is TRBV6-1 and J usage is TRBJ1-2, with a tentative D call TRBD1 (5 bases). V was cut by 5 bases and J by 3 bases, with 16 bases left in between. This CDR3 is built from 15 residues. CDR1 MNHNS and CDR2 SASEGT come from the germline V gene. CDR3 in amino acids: CASSKQGIAYYGYTF. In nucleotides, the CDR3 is TGTGCCAGCAGTAAGCAGGGTATCGCCTACTATGGCTACACCTTC.

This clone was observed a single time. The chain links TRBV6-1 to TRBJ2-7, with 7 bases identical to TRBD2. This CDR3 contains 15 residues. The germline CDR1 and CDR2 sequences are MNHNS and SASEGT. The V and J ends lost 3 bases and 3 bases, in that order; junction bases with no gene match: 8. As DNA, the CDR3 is TGTGCCAGCAGTGACCGGGACGGGGGGTTCTACGAGCAGTACTTC. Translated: CASSDRDGGFYEQYF.

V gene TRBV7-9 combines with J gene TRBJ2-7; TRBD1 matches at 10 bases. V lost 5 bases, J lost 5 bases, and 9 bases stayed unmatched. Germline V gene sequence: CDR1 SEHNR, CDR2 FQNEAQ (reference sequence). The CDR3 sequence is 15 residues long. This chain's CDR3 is CASSKSGTGVHEQYF. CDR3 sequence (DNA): TGTGCCAGCAGCAAATCCGGGACAGGGGTACACGAGCAGTACTTC.

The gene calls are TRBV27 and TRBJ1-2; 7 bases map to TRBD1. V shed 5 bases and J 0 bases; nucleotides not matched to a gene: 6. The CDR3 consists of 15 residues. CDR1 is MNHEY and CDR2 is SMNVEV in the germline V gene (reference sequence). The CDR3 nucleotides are TGTGCCAGCAGTCCCTACAGGGGAACTAACTATGGCTACACCTTC. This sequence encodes CASSPYRGTNYGYTF.

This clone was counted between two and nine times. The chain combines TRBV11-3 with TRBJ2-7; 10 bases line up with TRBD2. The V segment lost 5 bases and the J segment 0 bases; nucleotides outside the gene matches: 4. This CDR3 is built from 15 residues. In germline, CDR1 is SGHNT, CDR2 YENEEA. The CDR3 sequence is CASSLTSGVSYEQYF. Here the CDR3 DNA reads TGTGCCAGCAGCCTAACTAGCGGGGTCTCCTACGAGCAGTACTTC.

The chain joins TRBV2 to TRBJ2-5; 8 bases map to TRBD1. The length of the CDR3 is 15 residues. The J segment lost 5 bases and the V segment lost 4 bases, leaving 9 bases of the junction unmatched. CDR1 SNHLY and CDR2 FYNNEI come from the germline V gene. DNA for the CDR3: TGTGCCAGCAGTGTAGAGCAGGGGGCACCGGAGACCCAGTACTTC. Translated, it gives CASSVEQGAPETQYF. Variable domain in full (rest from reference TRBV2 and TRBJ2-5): EPEVTQTPSHQVTQMGQEVILRCVPISNHLYFYWYRQILGQKVEFLVSFYNNEISEKSEIFDDQFSVERPDGSNFTLKIRSTKLEDSAMYFCASSVEQGAPETQYFGPGTRLLVL.

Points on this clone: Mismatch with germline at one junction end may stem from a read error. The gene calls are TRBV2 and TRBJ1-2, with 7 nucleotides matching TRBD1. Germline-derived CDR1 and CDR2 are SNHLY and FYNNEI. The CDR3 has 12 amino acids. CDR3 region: CASSRGRGGYPF. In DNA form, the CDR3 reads TGTGCCAGCAGTCGGGGCAGAGGGGGCTACCCCTTC. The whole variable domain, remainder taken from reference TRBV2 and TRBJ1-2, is EPEVTQTPSHQVTQMGQEVILRCVPISNHLYFYWYRQILGQKVEFLVSFYNNEISEKSEIFDDQFSVERPDGSNFTLKIRSTKLEDSAMYFCASSRGRGGYPFGSGTRLTVV.